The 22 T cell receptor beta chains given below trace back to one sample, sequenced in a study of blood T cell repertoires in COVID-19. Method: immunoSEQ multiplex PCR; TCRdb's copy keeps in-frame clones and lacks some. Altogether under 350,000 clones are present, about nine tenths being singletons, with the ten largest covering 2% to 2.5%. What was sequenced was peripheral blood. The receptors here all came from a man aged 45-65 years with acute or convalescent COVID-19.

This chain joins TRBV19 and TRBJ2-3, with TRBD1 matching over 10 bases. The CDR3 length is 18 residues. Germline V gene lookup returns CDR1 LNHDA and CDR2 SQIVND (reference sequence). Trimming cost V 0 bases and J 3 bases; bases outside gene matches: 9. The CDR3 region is CASSIDIFEDRGTDTQYF. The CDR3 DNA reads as TGTGCCAGTAGTATAGATATATTCGAGGACAGGGGGACAGATACGCAGTATTTT.

The CDR3 is CASSQRGQGVGELFF. DNA for the CDR3: TGCGCCAGCAGCCAACGGGGACAGGGAGTCGGGGAGCTGTTTTTT. The V gene is TRBV4-1, the J gene TRBJ2-2; 9 positions agree with TRBD1. Germline V CDR1 and CDR2: MGHRA, YSYEKL. The V and J ends lost 2 bases and 7 bases, in that order; junction bases with no gene match: 5. The CDR3 has 15 amino acids.

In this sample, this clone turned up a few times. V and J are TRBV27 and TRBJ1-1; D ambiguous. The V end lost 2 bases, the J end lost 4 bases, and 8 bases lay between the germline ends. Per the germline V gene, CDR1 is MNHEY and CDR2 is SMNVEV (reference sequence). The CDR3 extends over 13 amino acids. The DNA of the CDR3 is TGTGCCAGCAGTTTACTTACGAGCACTGAAGCTTTCTTT. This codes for CASSLLTSTEAFF.

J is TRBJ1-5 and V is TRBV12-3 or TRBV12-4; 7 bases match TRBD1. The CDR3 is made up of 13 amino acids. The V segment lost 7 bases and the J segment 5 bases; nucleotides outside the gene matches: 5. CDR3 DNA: TGTGCCAGCAACCCCACAGGGGATCAGCCCCAGCATTTT. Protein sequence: CASNPTGDQPQHF.

The CDR3 reads CASRPGTTTNYGYTF. The CDR3 nucleotides read TGTGCCAGCAGACCCGGGACAACCACTAACTATGGCTACACCTTC. The V and J genes are TRBV27 and TRBJ1-2, with TRBD1 as a possible D gene (6 bases). The V gene lost 6 bases and the J gene lost 0 bases, with 14 bases spanning the gap. Per germline, CDR1 MNHEY and CDR2 SMNVEV (reference sequence). The CDR3 length is 15 residues.

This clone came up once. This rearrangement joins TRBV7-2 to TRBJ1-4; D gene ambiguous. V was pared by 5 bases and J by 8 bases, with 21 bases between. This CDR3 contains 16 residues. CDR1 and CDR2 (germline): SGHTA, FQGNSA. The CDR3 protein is CASSPGERSFGEKLFF. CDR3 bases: TGTGCCAGCAGCCCCGGTGAGCGGTCCTTTGGGGAAAAACTGTTTTTT.

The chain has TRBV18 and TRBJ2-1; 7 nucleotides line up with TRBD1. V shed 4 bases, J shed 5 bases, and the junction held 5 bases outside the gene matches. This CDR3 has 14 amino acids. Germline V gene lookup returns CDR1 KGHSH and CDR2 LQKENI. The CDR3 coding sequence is TGTGCCAGCTCACGCGCCGGACAGGACAATGAGCAGTTCTTC. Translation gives CASSRAGQDNEQFF. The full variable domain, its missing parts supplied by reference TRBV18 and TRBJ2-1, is NAGVMQNPRHLVRRRGQEARLRCSPMKGHSHVYWYRQLPEEGLKFMVYLQKENIIDESGMPKERFSAEFPKEGPSILRIQQVVRGDSAAYFCASSRAGQDNEQFFGPGTRLTVL.

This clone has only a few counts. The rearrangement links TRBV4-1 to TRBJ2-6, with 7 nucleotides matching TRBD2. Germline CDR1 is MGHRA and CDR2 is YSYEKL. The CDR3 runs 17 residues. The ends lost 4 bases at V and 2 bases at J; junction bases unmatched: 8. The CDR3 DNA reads TGCGCCAGCAGCCGCGGGGGAATACTACCTGGGGCCAACGTCCTGACTTTC. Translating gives CASSRGGILPGANVLTF.

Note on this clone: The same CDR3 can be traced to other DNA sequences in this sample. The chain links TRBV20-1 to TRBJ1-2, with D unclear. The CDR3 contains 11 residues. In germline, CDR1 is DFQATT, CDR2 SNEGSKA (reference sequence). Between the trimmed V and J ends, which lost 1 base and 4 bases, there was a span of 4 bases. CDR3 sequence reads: CSARAGYGYTF. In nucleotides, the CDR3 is TGCAGTGCTAGAGCGGGCTATGGCTACACCTTC.

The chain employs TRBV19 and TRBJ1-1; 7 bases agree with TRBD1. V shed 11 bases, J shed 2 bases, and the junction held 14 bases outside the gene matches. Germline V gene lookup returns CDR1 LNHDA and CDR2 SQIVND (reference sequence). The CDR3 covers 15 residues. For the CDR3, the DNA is TGTGCCGTCCGACAGGGAGCAATTCCTAACACTGAAGCTTTCTTT. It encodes CAVRQGAIPNTEAFF.

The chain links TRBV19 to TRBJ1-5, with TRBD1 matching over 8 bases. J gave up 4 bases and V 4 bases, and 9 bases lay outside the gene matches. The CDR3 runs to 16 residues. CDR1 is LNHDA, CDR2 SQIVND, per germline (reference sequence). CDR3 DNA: TGTGCCAGTAGTACCCTGGGGCAGGGGGCGAATCAGCCCCAGCATTTT. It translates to CASSTLGQGANQPQHF.

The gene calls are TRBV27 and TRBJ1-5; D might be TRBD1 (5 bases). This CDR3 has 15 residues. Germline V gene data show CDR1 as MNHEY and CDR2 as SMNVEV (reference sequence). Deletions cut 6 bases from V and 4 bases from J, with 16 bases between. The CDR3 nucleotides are TGTGCCAGCAGGGGCGGGGCCCAGACAAATCAGCCCCAGCATTTT. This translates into CASRGGAQTNQPQHF.

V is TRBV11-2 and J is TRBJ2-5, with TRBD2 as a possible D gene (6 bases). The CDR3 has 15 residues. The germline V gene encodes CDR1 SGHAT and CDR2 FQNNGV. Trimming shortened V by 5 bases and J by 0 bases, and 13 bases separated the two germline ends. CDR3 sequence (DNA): TGTGCCAGCAGCAGCCGTTGGGGGGACCAAGAGACCCAGTACTTC. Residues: CASSSRWGDQETQYF.

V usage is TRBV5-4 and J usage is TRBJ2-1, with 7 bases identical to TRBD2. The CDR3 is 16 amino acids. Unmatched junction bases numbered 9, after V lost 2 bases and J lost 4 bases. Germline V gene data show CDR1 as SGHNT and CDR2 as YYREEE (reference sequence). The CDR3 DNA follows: TGTGCCAGCAGCTTTGGTGGCGGCGGGGGATACAATGAGCAGTTCTTC. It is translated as CASSFGGGGGYNEQFF.

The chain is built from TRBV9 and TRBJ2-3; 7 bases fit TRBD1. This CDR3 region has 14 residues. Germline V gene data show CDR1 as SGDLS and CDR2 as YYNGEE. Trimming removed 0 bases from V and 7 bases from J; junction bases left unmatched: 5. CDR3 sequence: CASSVEGAPNTQYF. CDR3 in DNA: TGTGCCAGCAGCGTAGAGGGGGCCCCCAATACGCAGTATTTT. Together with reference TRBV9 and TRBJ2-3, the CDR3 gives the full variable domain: DSGVTQTPKHLITATGQRVTLRCSPRSGDLSVYWYQQSLDQGLQFLIQYYNGEERAKGNILERFSAQQFPDLHSELNLSSLELGDSALYFCASSVEGAPNTQYFGPGTRLTVL.

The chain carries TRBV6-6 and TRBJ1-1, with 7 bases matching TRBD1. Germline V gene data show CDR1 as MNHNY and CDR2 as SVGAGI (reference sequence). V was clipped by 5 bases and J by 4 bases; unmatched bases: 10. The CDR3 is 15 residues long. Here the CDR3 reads CASSPEDRVSTEAFF. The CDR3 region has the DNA TGTGCCAGCAGTCCGGAAGACAGGGTCTCCACTGAAGCTTTCTTT.

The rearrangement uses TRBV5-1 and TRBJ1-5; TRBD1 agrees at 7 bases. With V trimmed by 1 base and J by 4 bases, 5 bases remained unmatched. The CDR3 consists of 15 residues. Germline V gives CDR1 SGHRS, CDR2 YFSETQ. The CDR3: CASSLSGGSNQPQHF. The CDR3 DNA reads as TGCGCCAGCAGCTTGTCAGGGGGAAGTAATCAGCCCCAGCATTTT.

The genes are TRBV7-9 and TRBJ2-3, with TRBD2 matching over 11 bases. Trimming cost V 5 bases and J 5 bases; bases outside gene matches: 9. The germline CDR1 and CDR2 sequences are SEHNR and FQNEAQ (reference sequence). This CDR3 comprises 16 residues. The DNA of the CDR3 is TGTGCCAGCAGCCCACTAGCGGGGGATTCGGGAGATACGCAGTATTTT. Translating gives CASSPLAGDSGDTQYF.

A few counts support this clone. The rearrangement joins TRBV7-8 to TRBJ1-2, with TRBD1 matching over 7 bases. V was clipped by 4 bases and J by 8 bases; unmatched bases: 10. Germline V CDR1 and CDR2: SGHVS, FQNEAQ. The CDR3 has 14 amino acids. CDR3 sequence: CASSYQDRKSGYTF. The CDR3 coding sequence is TGTGCCAGCAGCTACCAGGACAGGAAGAGCGGCTACACCTTC.

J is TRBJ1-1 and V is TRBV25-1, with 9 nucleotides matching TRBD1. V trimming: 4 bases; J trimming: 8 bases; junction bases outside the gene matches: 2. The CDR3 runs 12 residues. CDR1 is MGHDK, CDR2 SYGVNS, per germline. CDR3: CASSGDREEAFF. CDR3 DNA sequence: TGTGCCAGCAGTGGGGACAGGGAAGAAGCTTTCTTT.

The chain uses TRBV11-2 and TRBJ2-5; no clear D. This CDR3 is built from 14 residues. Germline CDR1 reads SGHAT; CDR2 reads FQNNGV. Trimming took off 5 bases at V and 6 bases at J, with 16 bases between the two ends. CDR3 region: CASSLGHYPQTQYF. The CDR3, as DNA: TGTGCCAGCAGCCTGGGTCACTACCCACAGACCCAGTACTTC.

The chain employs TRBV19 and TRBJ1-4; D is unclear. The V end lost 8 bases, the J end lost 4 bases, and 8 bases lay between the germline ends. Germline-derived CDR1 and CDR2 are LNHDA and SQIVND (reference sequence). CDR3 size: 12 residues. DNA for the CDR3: TGTGCCAGTGCCACGGTTAATGAAAAACTGTTTTTT. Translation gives CASATVNEKLFF. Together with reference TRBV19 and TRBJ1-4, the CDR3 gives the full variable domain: DGGITQSPKYLFRKEGQNVTLSCEQNLNHDAMYWYRQDPGQGLRLIYYSQIVNDFQKGDIAEGYSVSREKKESFPLTVTSAQKNPTAFYLCASATVNEKLFFGSGTQLSVL.